The entry below describes one T cell receptor beta chain. This record belongs to a study of blood T cell repertoires in COVID-19. Background on the study: Nucleic acid was either cDNA or gDNA, and it came from T cells, B-cell-depleted T cells, or PBMCs.

This CDR3 has 16 residues. Germline V CDR1 and CDR2: SGHDN, FVKESK. The V end lost 5 bases, the J end lost 1 base, and 16 bases lay between the germline ends. This table comes from immunoSEQ multiplex PCR, and its TCRdb copy is limited to in-frame clones, with some not included. The sample holds about 140,000 clones, just over 85% seen once. J is TRBJ2-3 and V is TRBV14, with a tentative D call TRBD1 (6 bases). Sample: peripheral blood. The source is a woman between 55 and 75 years old with acute or convalescent COVID-19. CDR3 coding DNA: TGTGCCAGCAGCACCTCCAGGGGTTGGGGCACAGATACGCAGTATTTT. It encodes CASSTSRGWGTDTQYF.